Below are 29 T cell receptor beta chains sequenced from a single sample in a study of T-cell memory formation after mild COVID-19 listed by TCRdb under 2021. Libraries were constructed by 5' RACE. Sequencing instrument: Illumina NovaSeq 6000. TCRdb trimmed the raw reads at Q25, called clones with MiXCR and kept productive beta chains. One record per CDR3 amino acid sequence lists the most common genes and DNA. The sample has hundreds of thousands of distinct CDR3 sequences on record, less than 25% of them singletons. Approximately 8.4% of the sample is in the top ten clones. The sequenced material came from PBMCs or a T cell subset sorted from them (not recorded which). The receptors here all came from an adult woman who had mild COVID-19 (a few samples of this study predate the infection). The sample titles of this study are shuffled in the database, so cell type and time point are left out; the donor was told from shared clones.

This chain links TRBV6-1 with TRBJ1-5; no firm D call. This CDR3 comprises 12 residues. From germline, CDR1 is MNHNS and CDR2 SASEGT. Trimming left V 6 bases short and J 3 bases short, with 6 bases between. This chain's CDR3 is CASRTFNQPQHF. The CDR3 DNA is TGTGCCAGCAGGACATTCAATCAGCCCCAGCATTTT.

This clonotype was detected only a few times. The J gene is TRBJ2-5, the V gene TRBV7-2, with TRBD2 matching over 10 bases. The CDR3 spans 16 residues. Germline assignment: CDR1 SGHTA and CDR2 FQGNSA. V was pared by 1 base and J by 4 bases, with 6 bases of the junction left unmatched. The CDR3 reads CASSLVAGGVVETQYF. The CDR3 DNA sequence: TGTGCCAGCAGCTTAGTAGCGGGGGGTGTGGTAGAGACCCAGTACTTC.

This sequence joins TRBV12-3 or TRBV12-4 and TRBJ1-1, with a weak D call TRBD1 (5 bases). The CDR3 spans 13 residues. Trimming removed 5 bases at V and 4 bases at J, with 11 bases between. CDR3 coding DNA: TGTGCCAGCAGTACGGGACCCTTCACTGAAGCTTTCTTT. It codes for CASSTGPFTEAFF.

This clonotype was counted only a few times. This rearrangement joins TRBV20-1 to TRBJ2-7, with 11 nucleotides matching TRBD2. CDR1 and CDR2 from the germline V gene are DFQATT and SNEGSKA (reference sequence). The CDR3 loop spans 15 amino acids. V lost 3 bases and J lost 2; bases outside the gene matches: 6. CDR3 residues: CSARDLAGGAYEQYF. The DNA for the CDR3 is TGCAGTGCTAGGGATTTAGCGGGGGGGGCCTACGAGCAGTACTTC.

The gene calls are TRBV7-2 and TRBJ2-5; D gene ambiguous. There are 15 residues in the CDR3. Germline CDR1 SGHTA, CDR2 FQGNSA. Trimming pared 4 bases from V and 2 bases from J, leaving 14 bases between. The DNA for the CDR3 is TGTGCCAGCAGCTCAGAAGGCGCACTTCAAGAGACCCAGTACTTC. Translation gives CASSSEGALQETQYF. Looking up the rest from reference TRBV7-2 and TRBJ2-5 gives the full variable domain: GAGVSQSPSNKVTEKGKDVELRCDPISGHTALYWYRQSLGQGLEFLIYFQGNSAPDKSGLPSDRFSAERTGGSVSTLTIQRTQQEDSAVYLCASSSEGALQETQYFGPGTRLLVL.

The chain is built from TRBV29-1 and TRBJ2-5; a weak D match, TRBD1 (6 bases). The V end was cut by 1 base, the J end by 6 bases, with 15 bases between. Germline CDR1 and CDR2: SQVTM and ANQGSEA. This CDR3 has 14 amino acids. The CDR3: CSVEGQGRGQTQYF. In DNA, the CDR3 is TGCAGCGTTGAAGGTCAGGGGAGAGGGCAGACCCAGTACTTC.

This clonotype was counted a few times. CDR3 amino acids: CASSADYGETQYF. DNA for the CDR3: TGTGCCAGCAGCGCGGACTATGGGGAGACCCAGTACTTC. The chain joins TRBV6-4 to TRBJ2-5; tentatively, D is TRBD2 (6 bases). The CDR3 covers 13 residues. V lost 6 bases and J 5 bases, leaving 13 bases between the germline ends. Germline V CDR1 and CDR2: MRHNA, SNTAGT.

The V call is TRBV19, the J call TRBJ2-5; possible D gene TRBD2, 6 bases. The V and J ends lost 5 bases and 5 bases respectively, with 15 bases between them. The germline CDR1 and CDR2 sequences are LNHDA and SQIVND (reference sequence). The CDR3 loop spans 14 amino acids. In DNA, the CDR3 is TGTGCCAGTAGTTCGGCCGGGGGTCAGGAGACCCAGTACTTC. Translating it yields CASSSAGGQETQYF.

The chain joins TRBV30 to TRBJ2-1; perhaps D is TRBD1 or TRBD2 (5 bases each). Trimming pared 2 bases from V and 4 bases from J, leaving 27 bases between. CDR1 and CDR2 from the germline V gene are GTSNPN and SVGIG (reference sequence). CDR3 length: 19 amino acids. The CDR3 bases are TGTGCCTGGAGTAGGGGTCCGGGTCTGGCCAGGGAGATATACAATGAGCAGTTCTTC. Its protein product is CAWSRGPGLAREIYNEQFF. The variable domain in full, with the rest retrieved from reference TRBV30 and TRBJ2-1, is SQTIHQWPATLVQPVGSPLSLECTVEGTSNPNLYWYRQAAGRGLQLLFYSVGIGQISSEVPQNLSASRPQDRQFILSSKKLLLSDSGFYLCAWSRGPGLAREIYNEQFFGPGTRLTVL.

The CDR3 loop reads CASSLPREGPNTGELFF. DNA for the CDR3: TGTGCCAGCAGCTTACCGCGGGAGGGACCGAACACCGGGGAGCTGTTTTTT. The genes are TRBV7-2 and TRBJ2-2, with 9 bases fitting TRBD2. From germline, CDR1 is SGHTA and CDR2 FQGNSA. V lost 2 bases and J lost 0; bases outside the gene matches: 4. The CDR3 sequence is 17 residues long.

This clonotype was seen a few times. The rearrangement joins TRBV27 to TRBJ2-4; maybe TRBD2 (5 bases). Trimming left V 4 bases short and J 0 bases short, with 13 bases between. Germline CDR1 reads MNHEY; CDR2 reads SMNVEV (reference sequence). The CDR3 runs to 16 residues. The CDR3 DNA sequence: TGTGCCAGCAGTTCCTTTATGAGGGAAGCCAAAAACATTCAGTACTTC. Its translation: CASSSFMREAKNIQYF.

This clonotype was seen only a few times. The J gene is TRBJ2-3, the V gene TRBV19; 7 bases match TRBD2. Germline assignment: CDR1 LNHDA and CDR2 SQIVND (reference sequence). Unmatched junction bases numbered 7, after V lost 3 bases and J lost 4 bases. The CDR3 consists of 15 residues. CDR3 nucleotides: TGTGCCAGTAGTATGAGGGGAGGGGCCGCAGATACGCAGTATTTT. Amino acid sequence: CASSMRGGAADTQYF.

The chain has TRBV20-1 and TRBJ2-1; no firm D call. With 3 bases removed from V and 7 bases from J, the gap between germline ends came to 19 bases. This CDR3 has 15 amino acids. CDR1 and CDR2 (germline): DFQATT, SNEGSKA (reference sequence). CDR3 loop: CSASEKNLARNEQFF. The CDR3 region has the DNA TGCAGTGCTAGTGAAAAAAACCTCGCGAGGAATGAGCAGTTCTTC.

This chain uses TRBV9 with TRBJ2-7; 10 bases match TRBD1. With 5 bases clipped from V and 2 bases from J, the junction kept 7 bases outside the gene matches. The CDR3 spans 15 residues. The germline gives CDR1 SGDLS, CDR2 YYNGEE. In DNA, the CDR3 is TGTGCCAGCAGTCGGGCTGGACAGGGGGCCTACGAGCAGTACTTC. It specifies CASSRAGQGAYEQYF.

V is TRBV30 and J is TRBJ1-5; TRBD1 aligns across 7 bases. Unmatched junction bases numbered 7, after V lost 2 bases and J lost 3 bases. This CDR3 is built from 15 residues. Germline V gene lookup returns CDR1 GTSNPN and CDR2 SVGIG (reference sequence). CDR3 DNA sequence: TGTGCCTGGAGTAAAACCGACAGGGACAATCAGCCCCAGCATTTT. Protein sequence: CAWSKTDRDNQPQHF.

The V and J genes are TRBV6-5 and TRBJ2-3, with a tentative D call TRBD1 (5 bases). The V gene lost 4 bases and the J gene lost 0 bases, with 8 bases spanning the gap. The CDR3 extends over 14 amino acids. Germline V gives CDR1 MNHEY, CDR2 SVGAGI. The CDR3 nucleotides read TGTGCCAGCAGTTCAGGGTCTAGCACAGATACGCAGTATTTT. Translating it yields CASSSGSSTDTQYF.

The chain joins TRBV7-3 to TRBJ2-2; the D is unclear. CDR3 length: 15 amino acids. Germline CDR1 and CDR2: SGHTA and FQGTGA. Trimming took 5 bases from V and 0 from J, leaving 10 bases between them. DNA for the CDR3: TGTGCCAGCAGCAACCACGTAGCGAACACCGGGGAGCTGTTTTTT. Protein sequence: CASSNHVANTGELFF.

This chain links TRBV27 with TRBJ2-7, with D hard to call. The V end was cut by 7 bases, the J end by 2 bases, with 21 bases between. The germline V gene has CDR1 MNHEY and CDR2 SMNVEV (reference sequence). The CDR3 has 16 amino acids. The CDR3 is CASNPDYTTVTYEQYF. In DNA, the CDR3 is TGTGCCAGCAACCCCGATTATACGACCGTTACCTACGAGCAGTACTTC.

The genes are TRBV18 and TRBJ2-1, with 7 bases aligning to TRBD1. The length of the CDR3 is 15 residues. Per germline, CDR1 KGHSH and CDR2 LQKENI. V lost 9 bases to trimming and J lost 2 bases; unmatched junction nucleotides: 10. The CDR3 DNA reads as TGTGCCAGTACTTACGACAGGGTCCCCTACAATGAGCAGTTCTTC. Encoded protein: CASTYDRVPYNEQFF.

This clonotype was found a few times. This sequence joins TRBV4-1 and TRBJ1-2; 8 bases map to TRBD1. The CDR3 spans 16 residues. Germline CDR1 reads MGHRA; CDR2 reads YSYEKL. With 3 bases clipped from V and 2 bases from J, the junction kept 8 bases outside the gene matches. The CDR3, as DNA: TGCGCCAGCAGCCAGCAATCAGGGGGCGGGAACTATGGCTACACCTTC. Encoded protein: CASSQQSGGGNYGYTF.

This clonotype was counted between two and nine times. J is TRBJ2-1 and V is TRBV5-6; 9 bases fit TRBD1. There are 15 residues in the CDR3. V lost 4 bases to trimming and J lost 8 bases; unmatched junction nucleotides: 10. The germline V gene encodes CDR1 SGHDT and CDR2 YYEEEE. The CDR3 here is CASSVPGQGTYEQFF. Written as DNA, the CDR3 is TGTGCCAGCAGCGTACCCGGACAGGGGACATATGAGCAGTTCTTC.

The gene calls are TRBV24-1 and TRBJ2-5; D not resolved. The CDR3 consists of 12 residues. V lost 5 bases to trimming and J lost 1 base, with 4 bases between them. The germline CDR1 and CDR2 sequences are KGHDR and SFDVKD. The CDR3 here is CATSGVQETQYF. Written as DNA, the CDR3 is TGTGCCACCAGTGGGGTCCAAGAGACCCAGTACTTC.

The chain uses TRBV6-5 and TRBJ2-1; D perhaps matches TRBD1 (6 bases). The germline gives CDR1 MNHEY, CDR2 SVGAGI. V was pared by 0 bases and J by 6 bases, with 9 bases between. The CDR3 is 14 amino acids. This CDR3 is CASSYSLGANEQFF. CDR3 nucleotides: TGTGCCAGCAGTTACTCGCTGGGGGCCAATGAGCAGTTCTTC.

This chain uses TRBV2 with TRBJ2-2; the D is unclear. Per the germline V gene, CDR1 is SNHLY and CDR2 is FYNNEI. The CDR3 totals 16 residues. The V end was cut by 2 bases, the J end by 5 bases, with 15 bases between. The CDR3 region is CASSEISSAATGELFF. The CDR3 coding sequence is TGTGCCAGCAGTGAAATTTCCTCGGCGGCTACCGGGGAGCTGTTTTTT.

This clonotype turned up a few times. This chain uses TRBV7-2 with TRBJ1-1; TRBD1 might be the D (6 bases). CDR3 length equals 15 residues. Germline V lookup: CDR1 SGHTA, CDR2 FQGNSA. V dropped 5 bases and J dropped 1 base, with 14 bases sitting between them. The CDR3 coding sequence is TGTGCCAGCAGCCCGAACAGGGCTTCGAACACTGAAGCTTTCTTT. It yields the protein CASSPNRASNTEAFF.

Only a few counts were recorded for this clonotype. The CDR3 loop is CSVEKVTNEQYF. Written as DNA, the CDR3 is TGCAGCGTTGAAAAAGTAACAAACGAGCAGTACTTC. The chain carries TRBV29-1 and TRBJ2-7; no clear D. Germline values: CDR1 SQVTM, CDR2 ANQGSEA. Trimming removed 2 bases from V and 5 bases from J, with 10 bases in between. CDR3 size: 12 residues.

V is TRBV12-3 or TRBV12-4 and J is TRBJ2-1; D gene ambiguous. The V end lost 3 bases, the J end lost 0 bases, and 12 bases lay between the germline ends. CDR3 length: 16 amino acids. The CDR3 loop reads CASSFIPRVSYNEQFF. The CDR3 coding sequence is TGTGCCAGCAGTTTCATTCCCAGAGTCTCCTACAATGAGCAGTTCTTC.

The chain uses TRBV11-2 and TRBJ2-1, with 7 bases aligning to TRBD1. Germline V gene lookup returns CDR1 SGHAT and CDR2 FQNNGV. CDR3 length: 16 amino acids. V shed 1 base and J 0 bases; nucleotides not matched to a gene: 3. CDR3 residues: CASSLATGPSYNEQFF. CDR3 nucleotide sequence: TGTGCCAGCAGCTTAGCGACAGGGCCCTCCTACAATGAGCAGTTCTTC. Looking up the rest from reference TRBV11-2 and TRBJ2-1 gives the full variable domain: EAGVAQSPRYKIIEKRQSVAFWCNPISGHATLYWYQQILGQGPKLLIQFQNNGVVDDSQLPKDRFSAERLKGVDSTLKIQPAKLEDSAVYLCASSLATGPSYNEQFFGPGTRLTVL.

This chain connects TRBV7-3 to TRBJ1-1; 9 bases fit TRBD1. Unmatched junction bases numbered 6, after V lost 8 bases and J lost 5 bases. This CDR3 spans 13 amino acids. Germline V CDR1 and CDR2: SGHTA, FQGTGA. The CDR3 DNA reads TGTGCCAGCGGCCGGGACAGGGATACTGAAGCTTTCTTT. It encodes CASGRDRDTEAFF.